This TCR beta chain emerged from a study of OX40 agonist ivuxolimab in advanced cancers. Overall study context: Three individuals attained partial responses, comprising one hepatocellular carcinoma case and two cutaneous melanoma cases.

The protocol was immunoSEQ multiplex PCR, while the TCRdb copy is restricted to in-frame clones and leaves out a portion. The sample includes almost 90,000 clones, approximately 87% seen only once; the top ten take about 1.5%. This receptor was taken from an adult with an advanced solid tumor such as melanoma, head and neck, liver or kidney cancer. The material was CD4+ or CD8+ T cells sorted from blood, obtained in a trial of the OX40 agonist ivuxolimab.

The CDR3 loop reads CAISDGTGGDTQYF. The CDR3 region has the DNA TGTGCCATCAGTGATGGGACAGGGGGAGATACGCAGTATTTT. V gene TRBV10-3 combines with J gene TRBJ2-3, with TRBD1 matching 11 bases. Germline V gene data show CDR1 as ENHRY and CDR2 as SYGVKD. The CDR3 is made up of 14 amino acids. The V segment lost 3 bases and the J segment 5 bases; nucleotides outside the gene matches: 1.